This is a list of T cell receptor beta chains from one sample in a study of blood T cell repertoires in COVID-19. Repertoires were generated with immunoSEQ multiplex PCR, while TCRdb's copy carries only in-frame clones and drops some. Among about 42,000 clones listed, 90% were seen once. Sequences were obtained from peripheral blood. Every receptor here comes from a human donor in a cohort sampled during active COVID-19. CDR3s include the opening cysteine and the closing phenylalanine or tryptophan.

TRBV5-5	TRBJ1-5	CASSLVSANQPQHF
TRBV7-2	TRBJ2-1	CASRDRDSDNEQFF
TRBV4-3	TRBJ2-5	CASSPRTSGGETQYF
TRBV28	TRBJ2-7	CASSLGDRFSYEQYF
TRBV4-1	TRBJ1-1	CASSQDLGGGFRNTEAFF
TRBV7-9	TRBJ1-2	CASSDRDRLNGYTF
TRBV7-6	TRBJ2-7	CASSLDLLAHEQYF
TRBV5-6	TRBJ1-3	CASSSGQGVSGNTIYF
TRBV7-9	TRBJ2-3	CASSSIQTSTDTQYF
TRBV29-1	TRBJ2-5	CSVVDRGETQYF
TRBV5-1	TRBJ2-7	CASSPRRLGLSYEQYF
TRBV4-1	TRBJ2-5	CASSHRLAGETQYF